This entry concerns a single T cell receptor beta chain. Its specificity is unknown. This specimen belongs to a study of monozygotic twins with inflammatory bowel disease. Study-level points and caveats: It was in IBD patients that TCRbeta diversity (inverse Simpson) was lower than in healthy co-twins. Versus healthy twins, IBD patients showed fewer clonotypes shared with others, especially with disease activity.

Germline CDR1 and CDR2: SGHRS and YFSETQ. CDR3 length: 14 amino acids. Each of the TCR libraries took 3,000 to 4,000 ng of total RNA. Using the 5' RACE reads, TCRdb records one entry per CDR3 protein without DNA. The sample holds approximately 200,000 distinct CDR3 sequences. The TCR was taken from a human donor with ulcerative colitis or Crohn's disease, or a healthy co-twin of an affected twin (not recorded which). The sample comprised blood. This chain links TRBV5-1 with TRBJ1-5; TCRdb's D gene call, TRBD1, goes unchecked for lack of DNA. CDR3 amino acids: CASSLAGADQPQHF.